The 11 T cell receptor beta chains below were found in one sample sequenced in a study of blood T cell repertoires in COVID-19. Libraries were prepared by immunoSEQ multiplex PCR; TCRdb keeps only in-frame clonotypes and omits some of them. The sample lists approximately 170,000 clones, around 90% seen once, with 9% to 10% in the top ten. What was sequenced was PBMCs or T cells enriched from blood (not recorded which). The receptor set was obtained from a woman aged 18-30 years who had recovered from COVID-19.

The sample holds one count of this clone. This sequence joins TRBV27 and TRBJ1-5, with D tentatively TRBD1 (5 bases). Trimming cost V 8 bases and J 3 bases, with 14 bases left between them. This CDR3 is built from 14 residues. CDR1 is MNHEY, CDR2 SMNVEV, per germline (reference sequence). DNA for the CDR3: TGTGCCAGCCAAATGCGGGGCACCAATCAGCCCCAGCATTTT. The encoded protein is CASQMRGTNQPQHF.

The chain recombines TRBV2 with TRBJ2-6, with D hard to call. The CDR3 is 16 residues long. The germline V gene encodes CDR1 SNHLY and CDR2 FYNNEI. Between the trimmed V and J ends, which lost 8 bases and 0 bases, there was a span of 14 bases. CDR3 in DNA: TGTGCCAGCTACGTAGACAAAAACTCTGGGGCCAACGTCCTGACTTTC. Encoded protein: CASYVDKNSGANVLTF.

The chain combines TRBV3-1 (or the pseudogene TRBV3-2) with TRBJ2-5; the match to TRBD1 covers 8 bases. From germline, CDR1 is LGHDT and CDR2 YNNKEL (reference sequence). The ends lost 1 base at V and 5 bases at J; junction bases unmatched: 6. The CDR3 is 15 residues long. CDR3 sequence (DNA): TGTGCCAGCAGCCAAGGGCGCAGGGGGCAGGAGACCCAGTACTTC. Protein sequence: CASSQGRRGQETQYF.

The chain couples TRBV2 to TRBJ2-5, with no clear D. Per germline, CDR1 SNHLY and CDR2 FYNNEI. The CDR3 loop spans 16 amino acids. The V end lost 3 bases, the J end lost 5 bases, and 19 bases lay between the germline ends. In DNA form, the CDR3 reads TGTGCCAGCAGTGAGAAGTCCGCTAGATCGACCGAGACCCAGTACTTC. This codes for CASSEKSARSTETQYF.

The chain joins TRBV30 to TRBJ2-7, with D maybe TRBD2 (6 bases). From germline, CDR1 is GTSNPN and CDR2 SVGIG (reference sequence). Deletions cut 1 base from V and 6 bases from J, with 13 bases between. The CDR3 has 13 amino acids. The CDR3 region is CAWSGTGEGEQYF. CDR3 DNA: TGTGCCTGGAGTGGAACGGGAGAGGGCGAGCAGTACTTC.

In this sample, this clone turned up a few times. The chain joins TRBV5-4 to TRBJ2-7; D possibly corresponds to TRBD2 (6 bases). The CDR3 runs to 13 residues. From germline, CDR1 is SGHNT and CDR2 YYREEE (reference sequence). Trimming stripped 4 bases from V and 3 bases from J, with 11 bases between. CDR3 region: CASSTRDFYEQYF. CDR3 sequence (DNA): TGTGCCAGCAGCACCAGGGACTTCTACGAGCAGTACTTC.

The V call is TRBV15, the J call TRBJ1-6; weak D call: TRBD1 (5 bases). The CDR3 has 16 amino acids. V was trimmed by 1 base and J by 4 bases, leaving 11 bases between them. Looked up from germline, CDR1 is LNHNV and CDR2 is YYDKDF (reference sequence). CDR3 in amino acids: CATSRGGVGYNSPLHF. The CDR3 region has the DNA TGTGCCACCAGCAGAGGGGGGGTTGGGTATAATTCACCCCTCCACTTT. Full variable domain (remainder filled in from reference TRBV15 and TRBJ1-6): DAMVIQNPRYQVTQFGKPVTLSCSQTLNHNVMYWYQQKSSQAPKLLFHYYDKDFNNEADTPDNFQSRRPNTSFCFLDIRSPGLGDTAMYLCATSRGGVGYNSPLHFGNGTRLTVT.

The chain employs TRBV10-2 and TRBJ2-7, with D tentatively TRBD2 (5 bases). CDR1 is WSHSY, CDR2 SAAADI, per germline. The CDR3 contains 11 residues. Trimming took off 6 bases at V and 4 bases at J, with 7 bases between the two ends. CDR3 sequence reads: CASRWEYEQYF. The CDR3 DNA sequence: TGCGCCAGCAGGTGGGAGTACGAGCAGTACTTC.

CDR3 DNA sequence: TGTGCCAGCAGCTTAGCGGCACAGCAGTATGAAAAACTGTTTTTT. It codes for CASSLAAQQYEKLFF. The rearrangement uses TRBV7-6 and TRBJ1-4; no definite D call. Germline V gene lookup returns CDR1 SGHVS and CDR2 FNYEAQ. V lost 0 bases, J lost 6 bases, and 11 bases lay in between. CDR3 length equals 15 residues.

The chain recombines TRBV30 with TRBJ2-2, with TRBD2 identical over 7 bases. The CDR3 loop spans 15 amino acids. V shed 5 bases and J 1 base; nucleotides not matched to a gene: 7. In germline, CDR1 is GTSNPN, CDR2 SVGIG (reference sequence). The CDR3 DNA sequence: TGTGCCTGGGAGGCGGGGGAGCGGAACACCGGGGAGCTGTTTTTT. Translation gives CAWEAGERNTGELFF.

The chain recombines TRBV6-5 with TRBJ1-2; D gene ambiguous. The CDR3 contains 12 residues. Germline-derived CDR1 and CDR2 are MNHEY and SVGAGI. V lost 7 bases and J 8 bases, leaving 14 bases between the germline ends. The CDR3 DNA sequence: TGTGCCAGCACCCTTTCTGCGGGGGGCTACACCTTC. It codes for CASTLSAGGYTF.